What follows are 32 T cell receptor beta chains derived from one specimen sequenced in a study of blood T cell repertoires in COVID-19. Assay used: immunoSEQ multiplex PCR; TCRdb lists only in-frame clones, some missing. Of around 140,000 clones in the sample, 88% were seen once. Sequencing was done on a sample of peripheral blood. The source of these receptors is a man between 65 and 85 years old with acute or convalescent COVID-19.

V and J are TRBV3-1 (or the pseudogene TRBV3-2) and TRBJ2-3; the match to TRBD1 covers 7 bases. The CDR3 is made up of 16 amino acids. J lost 4 bases, V lost 0 bases, and 7 bases had no gene match. Germline lookup yields CDR1 LGHDT and CDR2 YNNKEL (reference sequence). CDR3: CASSQDMGQSSDTQYF. The CDR3 nucleotides read TGTGCCAGCAGCCAAGATATGGGACAGAGCTCAGATACGCAGTATTTT.

This clone was seen a single time. J is TRBJ1-2 and V is TRBV6-5; 7 nucleotides align to TRBD1. This CDR3 spans 15 amino acids. V lost 5 bases, J lost 2 bases, and 8 bases stayed unmatched. The germline V gene encodes CDR1 MNHEY and CDR2 SVGAGI. CDR3: CASSPQGLENYGYTF. CDR3 coding DNA: TGTGCCAGCAGTCCACAGGGGTTGGAGAACTATGGCTACACCTTC.

The J gene is TRBJ2-5, the V gene TRBV20-1; weak D call: TRBD1 (6 bases). The V and J ends lost 3 bases and 0 bases respectively, with 20 bases between them. The CDR3 consists of 17 residues. Germline CDR1 reads DFQATT; CDR2 reads SNEGSKA (reference sequence). The CDR3 spells CSASGYRDNQYQETQYF. The CDR3, as DNA: TGCAGTGCTAGTGGGTACCGGGACAACCAGTACCAAGAGACCCAGTACTTC.

The gene calls are TRBV24-1 and TRBJ2-3, with a tentative D call TRBD2 (5 bases). The CDR3 runs 14 residues. Trimming took off 8 bases at V and 2 bases at J, with 13 bases between the two ends. Germline-derived CDR1 and CDR2 are KGHDR and SFDVKD. CDR3 sequence reads: CATKGQRATDTQYF. The CDR3 DNA reads as TGTGCCACCAAAGGTCAGAGGGCCACAGATACGCAGTATTTT.

The chain uses TRBV4-1 and TRBJ1-4, with TRBD1 identical over 8 bases. Per the germline V gene, CDR1 is MGHRA and CDR2 is YSYEKL. CDR3 length: 16 residues. Losses at the gene ends were 3 bases for V and 8 bases for J; bases not matched to a gene: 11. CDR3 residues: CASSHGQGLPREKLFF. CDR3 DNA sequence: TGCGCCAGCAGCCACGGACAGGGACTTCCGAGGGAAAAACTGTTTTTT.

The chain uses TRBV7-8 and TRBJ2-5, with D possibly TRBD1 on 6 matching bases. V was cut by 5 bases and J by 1 base, with 11 bases left in between. The CDR3 totals 14 residues. From germline, CDR1 is SGHVS and CDR2 FQNEAQ. CDR3 sequence: CASSEGQRQETQYF. The DNA for the CDR3 is TGTGCCAGCAGCGAAGGACAGCGCCAAGAGACCCAGTACTTC.

V usage is TRBV6-4 and J usage is TRBJ2-3; 8 bases are shared with TRBD2. CDR3 size: 15 residues. V shed 5 bases and J 0 bases; nucleotides not matched to a gene: 4. The germline CDR1 and CDR2 sequences are MRHNA and SNTAGT. The CDR3: CASSRLAGSTDTQYF. The CDR3 coding sequence is TGTGCCAGCAGTCGATTAGCGGGAAGCACAGATACGCAGTATTTT.

The chain joins TRBV7-7 to TRBJ2-3; the D is unclear. The CDR3 sequence is 11 residues long. The V gene's germline CDR1 is SSHAT and CDR2 FNYEAQ (reference sequence). The V end was cut by 5 bases, the J end by 8 bases, with 8 bases between. The CDR3 coding sequence is TGTGCCAGCAGCAACTCCGGTACGCAGTATTTT. It translates to CASSNSGTQYF.

V is TRBV5-4 and J is TRBJ2-1, with D perhaps TRBD1 (6 bases). Trimming took off 1 base at V and 4 bases at J, with 9 bases between the two ends. The germline CDR1 and CDR2 sequences are SGHNT and YYREEE (reference sequence). The CDR3 runs to 14 residues. The CDR3: CASSLKTGYNEQFF. The DNA for the CDR3 is TGTGCCAGCAGCTTGAAGACAGGTTACAATGAGCAGTTCTTC.

This chain connects TRBV5-1 to TRBJ2-1; 8 bases agree with TRBD1. The CDR3 length is 15 residues. Looked up from germline, CDR1 is SGHRS and CDR2 is YFSETQ. The V segment lost 4 bases and the J segment 0 bases; nucleotides outside the gene matches: 3. Written as DNA, the CDR3 is TGCGCCAGCAGCCCGACAGGGGACTCCTACAATGAGCAGTTCTTC. It yields the protein CASSPTGDSYNEQFF.

Written as DNA, the CDR3 is TGTGCCAGCAGCTCACCGGGGTCCTCCGCAGATACGCAGTATTTT. It is translated as CASSSPGSSADTQYF. The rearrangement joins TRBV5-4 to TRBJ2-3; TRBD2 is a possible D gene (5 bases). Germline V gene lookup returns CDR1 SGHNT and CDR2 YYREEE (reference sequence). Trimming shortened V by 3 bases and J by 4 bases, and 15 bases separated the two germline ends. CDR3 length: 15 residues. Using reference TRBV5-4 and TRBJ2-3 for the parts outside the CDR3, the full variable domain is ETGVTQSPTHLIKTRGQQVTLRCSSQSGHNTVSWYQQALGQGPQFIFQYYREEENGRGNFPPRFSGLQFPNYSSELNVNALELDDSALYLCASSSPGSSADTQYFGPGTRLTVL.

Concerning this clone: Mismatch with germline at one junction end may stem from a read error. The J gene is TRBJ2-4, the V gene TRBV28; weak D call: TRBD1 (5 bases). Germline lookup yields CDR1 MDHEN and CDR2 SYDVKM. The CDR3 has 14 residues. CDR3 sequence (DNA): TGTGCCGGCAGCCCGACAGTAGCCAAAAACATTCAGTACTTC. The encoded protein is CAGSPTVAKNIQYF.

The chain is built from TRBV20-1 and TRBJ1-4, with 9 bases identical to TRBD1. CDR3 length equals 14 residues. Germline V gene sequence: CDR1 DFQATT, CDR2 SNEGSKA (reference sequence). Trimming cost V 3 bases and J 5 bases; bases outside gene matches: 4. CDR3 region: CSASTGGANEKLFF. The CDR3 bases are TGCAGTGCTAGTACAGGGGGCGCGAATGAAAAACTGTTTTTT.

This clone was observed a single time. The gene calls are TRBV3-1 (or the pseudogene TRBV3-2) and TRBJ2-1, with a weak D call TRBD1 (6 bases). Germline CDR1 LGHDT, CDR2 YNNKEL (reference sequence). The V end was cut by 2 bases, the J end by 5 bases, with 19 bases between. CDR3 length equals 17 residues. The CDR3 DNA is TGTGCCAGCAGCCAAAGACGACAGGCAGTGTGGCACAATGAGCAGTTCTTC. It is translated as CASSQRRQAVWHNEQFF.

The rearrangement links TRBV6-5 to TRBJ1-1, with a weak D call TRBD1 (6 bases). Deletions cut 0 bases from V and 1 base from J, with 12 bases between. The length of the CDR3 is 16 residues. In germline, CDR1 is MNHEY, CDR2 SVGAGI. CDR3 protein: CASSYSLGAGNTEAFF. CDR3 in DNA: TGTGCCAGCAGTTACTCTTTGGGGGCGGGGAACACTGAAGCTTTCTTT.

The chain uses TRBV3-1 (or the pseudogene TRBV3-2) and TRBJ2-2, with 7 nucleotides matching TRBD1. Germline CDR1 and CDR2: LGHDT and YNNKEL (reference sequence). The CDR3 is made up of 15 amino acids. J lost 0 bases, V lost 4 bases, and 2 bases had no gene match. CDR3 nucleotide sequence: TGTGCCAGCAGCCTCCAGGGGGCGAACACCGGGGAGCTGTTTTTT. This gives the protein CASSLQGANTGELFF.

This clone was seen once. V is TRBV9 and J is TRBJ1-6; 8 bases fit TRBD1. With 3 bases clipped from V and 6 bases from J, the junction kept 2 bases outside the gene matches. CDR3 size: 14 residues. Per germline, CDR1 SGDLS and CDR2 YYNGEE. The CDR3 coding sequence is TGTGCCAGCAGCGGGGGACAGGCTAATTCACCCCTCCACTTT. Its protein product is CASSGGQANSPLHF.

This clone was detected only a few times. V gene TRBV2 combines with J gene TRBJ1-1; possibly TRBD1 for D (6 bases). The CDR3 consists of 12 residues. V lost 8 bases and J 3 bases, leaving 10 bases between the germline ends. CDR1 is SNHLY, CDR2 FYNNEI, per germline. The CDR3 DNA reads TGTGCCAGCCTCCGACAGGACACTGAAGCTTTCTTT. Translated: CASLRQDTEAFF.

CDR3 loop: CASRKGLAGTNEQFF. The CDR3 region has the DNA TGTGCCAGCAGGAAGGGACTAGCGGGGACAAATGAGCAGTTCTTC. The chain uses TRBV2 and TRBJ2-1; 13 bases are shared with TRBD2. Germline V gene lookup returns CDR1 SNHLY and CDR2 FYNNEI. The CDR3 totals 15 residues. Trimming took 6 bases from V and 7 from J; bases not matched to a gene: 6.

The chain carries TRBV2 and TRBJ2-7; possible D gene TRBD2, 5 bases. Trimming pared 9 bases from V and 6 bases from J, leaving 12 bases between. Germline CDR1 reads SNHLY; CDR2 reads FYNNEI. The CDR3 spans 11 residues. The DNA for the CDR3 is TGTGCCAGGGGGAGCCACTCCGAGCAGTACTTC. It codes for CARGSHSEQYF.

The chain carries TRBV5-1 and TRBJ2-7; 12 bases align to TRBD2. Germline CDR1 SGHRS, CDR2 YFSETQ. The CDR3 runs 14 residues. V lost 4 bases, J lost 7 bases, and 6 bases stayed unmatched. CDR3 bases: TGCGCCAGCAGCGTATCTAGCGGGAGGGCTGAGCAGTACTTC. Protein: CASSVSSGRAEQYF.

In its sample, this clone was seen a few times. At one boundary the junction diverges from the germline segment, which might be a read error. The chain uses TRBV7-2 and TRBJ1-4; 8 bases are shared with TRBD1. Germline V gives CDR1 SGHTA, CDR2 FQGNSA. This CDR3 region has 15 residues. CDR3: CASSLAQGAGEKLFF. The DNA of the CDR3 is TGTGCCAGCAGCCTAGCTCAGGGGGCAGGGGAAAAACTGTTTTTT.

The chain uses TRBV10-3 and TRBJ2-5, with 10 bases lining up with TRBD1. V lost 10 bases, J lost 3 bases, and 8 bases stayed unmatched. The CDR3 has 14 amino acids. Germline V gene lookup returns CDR1 ENHRY and CDR2 SYGVKD. The CDR3 region has the DNA TGTGCCACCTCCGGGACAGGGGAGGAAGAGACCCAGTACTTC. Translation gives CATSGTGEEETQYF.

This rearrangement joins TRBV18 to TRBJ2-3; no firm D call. Germline-derived CDR1 and CDR2 are KGHSH and LQKENI. The CDR3 covers 15 residues. Trimming removed 2 bases at V and 0 bases at J, with 9 bases between. CDR3 residues: CASSPVSGSTDTQYF. In DNA form, the CDR3 reads TGTGCCAGCTCACCAGTCTCAGGAAGCACAGATACGCAGTATTTT.

The chain carries TRBV5-1 and TRBJ2-2; TRBD1 aligns across 8 bases. The CDR3 is made up of 15 amino acids. V was clipped by 7 bases and J by 4 bases; unmatched bases: 9. In germline, CDR1 is SGHRS, CDR2 YFSETQ. The CDR3 DNA reads as TGCGCCAGCGGATACCAAGGACAGGGCACCGGGGAGCTGTTTTTT. Protein product: CASGYQGQGTGELFF. Based on the CDR3 plus reference TRBV5-1 and TRBJ2-2, the full variable domain is KAGVTQTPRYLIKTRGQQVTLSCSPISGHRSVSWYQQTPGQGLQFLFEYFSETQRNKGNFPGRFSGRQFSNSRSEMNVSTLELGDSALYLCASGYQGQGTGELFFGEGSRLTVL.

The chain combines TRBV2 with TRBJ2-5; D perhaps matches TRBD1 (6 bases). V gave up 8 bases and J gave up 9 bases, with 22 bases separating them. The CDR3 extends over 14 amino acids. The germline V gene has CDR1 SNHLY and CDR2 FYNNEI. The DNA for the CDR3 is TGTGCCAGCGTTCAGGGGAGTCCTCAAAGAGCCCAGTACTTC. This gives the protein CASVQGSPQRAQYF.

In its sample, this clone was seen once. The chain combines TRBV11-1 with TRBJ2-2, with 7 bases fitting TRBD1. Germline loops: CDR1 SGHAT, CDR2 FQDESV (reference sequence). The CDR3 loop spans 14 amino acids. V lost 5 bases and J lost 6; bases outside the gene matches: 6. The CDR3 nucleotides read TGTGCCAGCAGCCCCGACAGGGTAGCCGGGGAGCTGTTTTTT. Translated: CASSPDRVAGELFF.

The J gene is TRBJ2-1, the V gene TRBV29-1; 14 bases agree with TRBD2. The germline CDR1 and CDR2 sequences are SQVTM and ANQGSEA. The V and J ends lost 3 bases and 7 bases, in that order; junction bases with no gene match: 14. The length of the CDR3 is 18 residues. The CDR3 reads CSVDPWGTSGSKGNEQFF. The CDR3 region has the DNA TGCAGCGTTGACCCCTGGGGGACTAGCGGGAGTAAGGGGAATGAGCAGTTCTTC.

The rearrangement joins TRBV5-4 to TRBJ2-5; 9 positions agree with TRBD2. Germline values: CDR1 SGHNT, CDR2 YYREEE (reference sequence). V shed 1 base, J shed 5 bases, and the junction held 3 bases outside the gene matches. This CDR3 has 14 amino acids. The CDR3 DNA sequence: TGTGCCAGCAGCTTGCAACTAGCGGGCGAGACCCAGTACTTC. Translated: CASSLQLAGETQYF.

This clone has a single count. This chain connects TRBV6-2 or TRBV6-3 to TRBJ2-3; a weak D match, TRBD2 (6 bases). CDR1 MNHEY and CDR2 SVGEGT come from the germline V gene. CDR3 length equals 15 residues. V was pared by 0 bases and J by 7 bases, with 14 bases between. The CDR3 sequence: CASSYSGLGVHTQYF. CDR3 nucleotides: TGTGCCAGCAGTTACTCGGGACTGGGGGTCCATACGCAGTATTTT.

This chain joins TRBV18 and TRBJ1-2; TRBD1 matches 7 bases. CDR1 is KGHSH, CDR2 LQKENI, per germline. CDR3 length: 16 amino acids. Germline trimming cut 4 bases from V and 5 bases from J; bases unmatched to any gene: 13. CDR3 sequence: CASSRERQGVEYGYTF. For the CDR3, the DNA is TGTGCCAGCTCACGAGAAAGACAGGGTGTTGAGTATGGCTACACCTTC.

The rearrangement uses TRBV19 and TRBJ2-2; 10 bases agree with TRBD1. V gave up 6 bases and J gave up 7 bases; unmatched junction bases: 11. Germline CDR1 reads LNHDA; CDR2 reads SQIVND (reference sequence). This CDR3 spans 16 amino acids. The CDR3 reads CASSTTRDRGGGELFF. DNA of the CDR3: TGTGCCAGTAGCACAACCCGGGACAGGGGAGGCGGGGAGCTGTTTTTT.